Below are 13 T cell receptor beta chains sequenced from a single sample in a study of OX40 agonist ivuxolimab in advanced cancers. Method: immunoSEQ multiplex PCR; TCRdb's copy keeps in-frame clones and lacks some. Altogether over 55,000 clones are present, around 94% being singletons, with the ten largest covering around 16%. Specimen: CD4+ or CD8+ T cells sorted from blood, collected in a trial of the OX40 agonist ivuxolimab. These receptors were collected from an adult with an advanced solid tumor such as melanoma, head and neck, liver or kidney cancer.

CDR3 in DNA: TGTGCCAGCAGGCAAGCGGGACTAGGGAACAATGAGCAGTTCTTC. Translating gives CASRQAGLGNNEQFF. The V and J genes are TRBV7-2 and TRBJ2-1; the match to TRBD2 covers 8 bases. The CDR3 consists of 15 residues. Germline lookup yields CDR1 SGHTA and CDR2 FQGNSA. Trimming cost V 6 bases and J 5 bases; bases outside gene matches: 9.

V usage is TRBV28 and J usage is TRBJ2-7; 7 bases map to TRBD2. The CDR3 has 15 amino acids. V gave up 10 bases and J gave up 0 bases; unmatched junction bases: 12. CDR1 and CDR2 (germline): MDHEN, SYDVKM. Here the CDR3 DNA reads TGTGCCACTTTCCGGGGGGAACCAAGCTCCTACGAGCAGTACTTC. This encodes CATFRGEPSSYEQYF.

The V gene is TRBV27, the J gene TRBJ1-1; D is ambiguous. The ends were cut back, 6 bases at V and 1 base at J, with 15 bases in the middle. CDR3 length: 15 amino acids. CDR1 is MNHEY, CDR2 SMNVEV, per germline (reference sequence). This chain's CDR3 is CASRATGLGNTEAFF. The CDR3, as DNA: TGTGCCAGCAGAGCGACGGGATTAGGGAACACTGAAGCTTTCTTT.

J is TRBJ2-1 and V is TRBV7-9; D ambiguous. V gave up 0 bases and J gave up 6 bases, with 6 bases separating them. The germline V gene has CDR1 SEHNR and CDR2 FQNEAQ (reference sequence). This CDR3 is built from 13 residues. CDR3 nucleotides: TGTGCCAGCAGCTTAGCAGGGATCAATGAGCAGTTCTTC. Its protein is CASSLAGINEQFF.

The V gene is TRBV7-2, the J gene TRBJ1-2; TRBD1 might be the D (6 bases). CDR1 SGHTA and CDR2 FQGNSA come from the germline V gene. Trimming took off 0 bases at V and 4 bases at J, with 12 bases between the two ends. This CDR3 region has 15 residues. CDR3 sequence: CASSLARGGAYGYTF. The CDR3 DNA reads as TGTGCCAGCAGCTTAGCGCGCGGGGGGGCCTATGGCTACACCTTC.

The chain joins TRBV4-3 to TRBJ2-1; 7 bases agree with TRBD1. Germline V gene lookup returns CDR1 LGHNA and CDR2 YSLEER. This CDR3 has 13 residues. The V gene end was trimmed by 4 bases and the J gene end by 9 bases; junction bases not matched to a gene: 6. As DNA, the CDR3 is TGCGCCAGCAGCCGTGAAACAGGGGTTGAGCAGTTCTTC. Its translation is CASSRETGVEQFF.

The rearrangement links TRBV29-1 to TRBJ1-2; TRBD1 aligns across 7 bases. The germline V gene encodes CDR1 SQVTM and CDR2 ANQGSEA. This CDR3 region has 17 residues. The CDR3, as DNA: TGCAGTGTTCCTCCGGGTCGGACAGGAAGGGGCCATTGGGGCTACACCTTC. This codes for CSVPPGRTGRGHWGYTF.

CDR3 region: CATSESGGNRVGEQFF. CDR3 nucleotides: TGTGCCACCAGCGAATCAGGGGGCAATAGGGTCGGTGAGCAGTTCTTC. This rearrangement joins TRBV15 to TRBJ2-1, with TRBD1 matching over 8 bases. Germline V gene data show CDR1 as LNHNV and CDR2 as YYDKDF (reference sequence). The CDR3 length is 16 residues. Germline trimming cut 5 bases from V and 9 bases from J; bases unmatched to any gene: 15.

The chain is built from TRBV9 and TRBJ2-7, with 7 bases lining up with TRBD1. Germline-derived CDR1 and CDR2 are SGDLS and YYNGEE. V lost 3 bases, J lost 0 bases, and 12 bases stayed unmatched. The CDR3 sequence is 17 residues long. The CDR3 protein is CASSARSGTAYSYEQYF. The CDR3 DNA sequence: TGTGCCAGCAGCGCCAGGAGTGGGACAGCCTACTCCTACGAGCAGTACTTC.

The chain employs TRBV4-1 and TRBJ1-1; maybe TRBD1 (6 bases). CDR3 length equals 17 residues. The germline V gene has CDR1 MGHRA and CDR2 YSYEKL. Between the trimmed V and J ends, which lost 0 bases and 1 base, there was a span of 15 bases. The CDR3 loop is CASSQDPTGFENTEAFF. The CDR3, as DNA: TGCGCCAGCAGCCAAGACCCCACAGGGTTTGAGAACACTGAAGCTTTCTTT.

The chain has TRBV9 and TRBJ2-7; TRBD1 or TRBD2 may be the D gene (5 bases each). The germline gives CDR1 SGDLS, CDR2 YYNGEE. The CDR3 spans 14 residues. V gave up 2 bases and J gave up 0 bases, with 9 bases separating them. CDR3 amino acids: CASSVGGDSYEQYF. Written as DNA, the CDR3 is TGTGCCAGCAGCGTTGGGGGAGACTCCTACGAGCAGTACTTC.

Concerning this clone: The sample contains more than one DNA sequence encoding this CDR3. This chain connects TRBV9 to TRBJ2-5; possibly TRBD2 for D (6 bases). V lost 0 bases and J 1 base, leaving 7 bases between the germline ends. The germline V gene encodes CDR1 SGDLS and CDR2 YYNGEE. This CDR3 is built from 14 residues. The chain's CDR3 is CASSVVGGQETQYF. In DNA, the CDR3 is TGTGCCAGCAGCGTAGTGGGGGGCCAAGAGACCCAGTACTTC.

This rearrangement joins TRBV28 to TRBJ2-7, with 8 nucleotides matching TRBD1. The CDR3 totals 14 residues. CDR1 and CDR2 (germline): MDHEN, SYDVKM. J was trimmed by 3 bases and V by 6 bases; bases with no gene match: 7. As DNA, the CDR3 is TGTGCCAGCAGCTTGACAGGGGAAGACTACGAGCAGTACTTC. This encodes CASSLTGEDYEQYF.